Presented here are 11 T cell receptor beta chains from one specimen sequenced in a study of blood T cell repertoires in COVID-19. Sequencing was performed with immunoSEQ multiplex PCR; in TCRdb, only in-frame clones are kept and a portion is missing. Altogether about 270,000 clones are present, about nine tenths being singletons, with the ten largest covering 2.3%. Sequencing used PBMCs or T cells enriched from blood (not recorded which). All receptors derive from a woman in her thirties or forties with acute COVID-19.

This clone was seen a single time. The genes are TRBV28 and TRBJ1-6, with D perhaps TRBD1 (6 bases). Germline V gene lookup returns CDR1 MDHEN and CDR2 SYDVKM. This CDR3 is built from 15 residues. Trimming removed 6 bases from V and 10 bases from J, with 19 bases in between. In DNA, the CDR3 is TGTGCCAGCAGAACGGGACAAATAGAGAAATCACCCCTCCACTTT. This encodes CASRTGQIEKSPLHF.

This rearrangement joins TRBV19 to TRBJ2-1, with D perhaps matching TRBD1 (6 bases). The V end lost 3 bases, the J end lost 3 bases, and 12 bases lay between the germline ends. Germline lookup yields CDR1 LNHDA and CDR2 SQIVND (reference sequence). This CDR3 is built from 15 residues. CDR3 in DNA: TGTGCCAGTAGTATTCCCGGACAGAGCTACAATGAGCAGTTCTTC. Translation: CASSIPGQSYNEQFF.

The chain couples TRBV6-5 to TRBJ1-3; TRBD1 agrees at 7 bases. The germline CDR1 and CDR2 sequences are MNHEY and SVGAGI. V lost 6 bases to trimming and J lost 4 bases; unmatched junction nucleotides: 6. The CDR3 has 14 amino acids. The CDR3 protein is CASSPTGAGNTIYF. The CDR3 DNA reads as TGTGCCAGCAGCCCAACAGGGGCGGGAAACACCATATATTTT.

The chain employs TRBV6-1 and TRBJ2-7, with a possible D match to TRBD2 (5 bases). The CDR3 length is 12 residues. The ends were cut back, 1 base at V and 6 bases at J, with 7 bases in the middle. Germline CDR1 and CDR2: MNHNS and SASEGT. CDR3 DNA sequence: TGTGCCAGCAGTGAAGGGGAGCCCGAGCAGTACTTC. Amino acid sequence: CASSEGEPEQYF.

On this clone: This same CDR3 is encoded by further DNA sequences in the sample. J is TRBJ2-2 and V is TRBV7-9, with D possibly being TRBD2 (5 bases). This CDR3 is 15 amino acids long. The germline V gene has CDR1 SEHNR and CDR2 FQNEAQ (reference sequence). With 2 bases removed from V and 2 bases from J, the gap between germline ends came to 9 bases. CDR3 in DNA: TGTGCCAGCAGCTTAAGTGGAGGCAACACCGGGGAGCTGTTTTTT. Protein: CASSLSGGNTGELFF.

This chain connects TRBV15 to TRBJ1-2; 11 bases are shared with TRBD1. The CDR3 totals 14 residues. Germline V gives CDR1 LNHNV, CDR2 YYDKDF (reference sequence). Unmatched junction bases numbered 6, after V lost 5 bases and J lost 7 bases. The CDR3 reads CATSPGTGGVGYTF. In DNA form, the CDR3 reads TGTGCCACCAGCCCCGGGACAGGGGGAGTTGGCTACACCTTC.

The chain joins TRBV7-2 to TRBJ2-3; D is possibly TRBD2 (6 bases). The germline gives CDR1 SGHTA, CDR2 FQGNSA. The CDR3 sequence is 14 residues long. Trimming removed 3 bases from V and 3 bases from J, with 10 bases in between. As DNA, the CDR3 is TGTGCCAGCAGCTTGACTAGACGGACAGATACGCAGTATTTT. Protein product: CASSLTRRTDTQYF. The full variable domain, its missing parts supplied by reference TRBV7-2 and TRBJ2-3, is GAGVSQSPSNKVTEKGKDVELRCDPISGHTALYWYRQSLGQGLEFLIYFQGNSAPDKSGLPSDRFSAERTGGSVSTLTIQRTQQEDSAVYLCASSLTRRTDTQYFGPGTRLTVL.

The chain recombines TRBV5-1 with TRBJ2-2, with D maybe TRBD2 (6 bases). The CDR3 spans 20 residues. Trimming cost V 0 bases and J 1 base, with 22 bases left between them. Germline assignment: CDR1 SGHRS and CDR2 YFSETQ. The CDR3: CASSLGFMDYVMKNTGELFF. The CDR3 DNA reads as TGCGCCAGCAGCTTGGGTTTCATGGACTACGTCATGAAGAACACCGGGGAGCTGTTTTTT. The full variable domain, completed using reference TRBV5-1 and TRBJ2-2, is KAGVTQTPRYLIKTRGQQVTLSCSPISGHRSVSWYQQTPGQGLQFLFEYFSETQRNKGNFPGRFSGRQFSNSRSEMNVSTLELGDSALYLCASSLGFMDYVMKNTGELFFGEGSRLTVL.

V usage is TRBV11-1 and J usage is TRBJ1-2, with D possibly being TRBD1 (5 bases). The CDR3 spans 13 residues. In germline, CDR1 is SGHAT, CDR2 FQDESV (reference sequence). V lost 5 bases and J 8 bases, leaving 15 bases between the germline ends. CDR3 bases: TGTGCCAGCAGCCCCGCGGGGACTATCGGCTACACCTTC. Amino acid sequence: CASSPAGTIGYTF.

The chain links TRBV5-5 to TRBJ1-1; 9 bases agree with TRBD1. The V segment lost 5 bases and the J segment 3 bases; nucleotides outside the gene matches: 8. Germline-derived CDR1 and CDR2 are SGHKS and YYEKEE (reference sequence). The CDR3 contains 15 residues. CDR3 in amino acids: CASSRQGERYTEAFF. CDR3 nucleotide sequence: TGTGCCAGCAGTCGACAGGGGGAAAGGTACACTGAAGCTTTCTTT.

J is TRBJ2-1 and V is TRBV2; D possibly corresponds to TRBD2 (7 bases). Trimming took 7 bases from V and 1 from J, leaving 11 bases between them. The CDR3 sequence is 14 residues long. In germline, CDR1 is SNHLY, CDR2 FYNNEI. CDR3 residues: CASKGGLSYNEQFF. DNA of the CDR3: TGTGCCAGCAAGGGGGGGCTTTCCTACAATGAGCAGTTCTTC.